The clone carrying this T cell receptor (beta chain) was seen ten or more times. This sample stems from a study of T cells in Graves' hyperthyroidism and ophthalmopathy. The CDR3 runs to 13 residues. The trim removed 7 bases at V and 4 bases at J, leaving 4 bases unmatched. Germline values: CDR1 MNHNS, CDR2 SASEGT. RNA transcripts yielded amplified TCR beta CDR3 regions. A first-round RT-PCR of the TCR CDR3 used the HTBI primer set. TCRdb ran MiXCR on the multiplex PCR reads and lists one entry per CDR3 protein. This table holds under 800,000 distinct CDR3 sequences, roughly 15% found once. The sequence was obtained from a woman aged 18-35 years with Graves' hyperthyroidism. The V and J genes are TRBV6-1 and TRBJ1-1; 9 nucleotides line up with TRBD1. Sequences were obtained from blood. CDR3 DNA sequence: TGTGCCAGCACCATGACAGGGGGCACTGAAGCTTTCTTT. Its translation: CASTMTGGTEAFF.